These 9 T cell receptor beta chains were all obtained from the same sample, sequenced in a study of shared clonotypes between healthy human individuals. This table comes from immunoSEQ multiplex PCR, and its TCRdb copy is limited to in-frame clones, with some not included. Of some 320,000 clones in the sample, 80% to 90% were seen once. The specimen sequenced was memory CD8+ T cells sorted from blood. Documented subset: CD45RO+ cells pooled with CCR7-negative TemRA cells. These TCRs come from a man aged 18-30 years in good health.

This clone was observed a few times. The CDR3 loop is CASSYGLAGENEQFF. The CDR3 nucleotides are TGTGCCAGCAGCTACGGACTAGCGGGGGAGAATGAGCAGTTCTTC. This rearrangement joins TRBV7-2 to TRBJ2-1, with TRBD2 matching 13 bases. The CDR3 is made up of 15 amino acids. The germline gives CDR1 SGHTA, CDR2 FQGNSA. Germline trimming cut 4 bases from V and 7 bases from J; bases unmatched to any gene: 4.

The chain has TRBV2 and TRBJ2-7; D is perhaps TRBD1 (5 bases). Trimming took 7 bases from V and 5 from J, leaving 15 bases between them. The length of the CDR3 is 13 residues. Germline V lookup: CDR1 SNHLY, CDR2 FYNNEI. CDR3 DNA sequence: TGTGCCAGCACCGTGACCATCAGGGACGAGCAGTACTTC. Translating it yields CASTVTIRDEQYF.

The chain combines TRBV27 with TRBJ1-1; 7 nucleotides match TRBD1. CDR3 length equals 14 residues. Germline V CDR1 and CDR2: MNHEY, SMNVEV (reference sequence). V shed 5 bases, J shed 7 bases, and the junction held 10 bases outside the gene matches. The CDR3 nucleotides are TGTGCCAGCAGTCCCACGGGAGGGGGCGATGAAGCTTTCTTT. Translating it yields CASSPTGGGDEAFF.

The CDR3 is CASTLGVGYNEQFF. Here the CDR3 DNA reads TGTGCCAGCACCCTCGGGGTGGGATACAATGAGCAGTTCTTC. This chain uses TRBV11-2 with TRBJ2-1; D might be TRBD2 (5 bases). The V and J ends lost 7 bases and 4 bases respectively, with 14 bases between them. The germline V gene has CDR1 SGHAT and CDR2 FQNNGV. The CDR3 totals 14 residues.

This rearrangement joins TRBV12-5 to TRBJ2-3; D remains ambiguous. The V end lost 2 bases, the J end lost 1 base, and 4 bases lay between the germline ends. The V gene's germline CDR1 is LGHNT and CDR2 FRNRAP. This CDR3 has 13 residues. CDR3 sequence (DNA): TGTGCTAGTGGTTTGACGGGCACAGATACGCAGTATTTT. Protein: CASGLTGTDTQYF. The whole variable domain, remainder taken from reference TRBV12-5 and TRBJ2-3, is DARVTQTPRHKVTEMGQEVTMRCQPILGHNTVFWYRQTMMQGLELLAYFRNRAPLDDSGMPKDRFSAEMPDATLATLKIQPSEPRDSAVYFCASGLTGTDTQYFGPGTRLTVL.

CDR3 nucleotides: TGTGCCTGGAGTAGACAGGGATCAGGCTACGAGCAGTACTTC. Protein: CAWSRQGSGYEQYF. The J gene is TRBJ2-7, the V gene TRBV30; 7 bases align to TRBD1. The V and J ends lost 2 bases and 3 bases, in that order; junction bases with no gene match: 7. From germline, CDR1 is GTSNPN and CDR2 SVGIG (reference sequence). There are 14 residues in the CDR3.

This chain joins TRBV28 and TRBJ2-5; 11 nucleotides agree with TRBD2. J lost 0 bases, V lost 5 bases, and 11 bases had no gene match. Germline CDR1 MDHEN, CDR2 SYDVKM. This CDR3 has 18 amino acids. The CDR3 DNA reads TGTGCCAGCAGTCCGAGACTAGCGGGGTCACCTGACCAAGAGACCCAGTACTTC. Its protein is CASSPRLAGSPDQETQYF.

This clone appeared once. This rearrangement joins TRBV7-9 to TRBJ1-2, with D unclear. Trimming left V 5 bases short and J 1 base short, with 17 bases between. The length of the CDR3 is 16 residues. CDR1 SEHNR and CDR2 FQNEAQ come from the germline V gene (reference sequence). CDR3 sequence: CASSLASGPRNYGYTF. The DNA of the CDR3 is TGTGCCAGCAGCCTGGCCTCGGGCCCCCGTAACTATGGCTACACCTTC.

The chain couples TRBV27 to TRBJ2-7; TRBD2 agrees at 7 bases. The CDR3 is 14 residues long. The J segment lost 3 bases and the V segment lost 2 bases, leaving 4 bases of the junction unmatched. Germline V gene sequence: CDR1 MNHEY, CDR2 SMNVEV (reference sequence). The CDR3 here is CASSLRGDYYEQYF. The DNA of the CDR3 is TGTGCCAGCAGTTTACGGGGGGATTACTACGAGCAGTACTTC.